This T cell receptor beta chain is drawn from a study of shared clonotypes between healthy human individuals. In the study overall: A donor's plate count was three for CD4 naive and three for CD4 memory; CD8 naive had two and CD8 memory one.

At a deep level, the assay was run. Genomic DNA (from each subset) was split evenly across several immunoSEQ plates. Some clones are missing from TCRdb's copy, which holds only in-frame ones; the method was immunoSEQ multiplex PCR. The sample comprises about 2,100,000 clones, 85% to 95% of which are singletons, and roughly 1.7% rests with the top ten. Naive CD8 isolation took CD45RO-negative cells positively selected for CCR7 and excluded terminally differentiated effector memory CD45RA+ cells. V gave up 1 base and J gave up 5 bases, with 9 bases separating them. The CDR3 is 14 amino acids. Germline values: CDR1 LGHNA, CDR2 YNFKEQ.

V and J are TRBV4-2 and TRBJ2-1; D unresolved. This receptor was identified in a young man in good health. Some clones in this sample may be carry-over from other donors' samples. What was sequenced was naive CD8+ T cells from PBMCs. CDR3 sequence: CASSQVTVHNEQFF. Here the CDR3 DNA reads TGTGCCAGCAGCCAAGTAACGGTACACAATGAGCAGTTCTTC.